The source of this T cell receptor beta chain is a study of blood T cell repertoires in COVID-19. Study details: From the United States, Italy and Spain came samples of acute and convalescent COVID-19. PBMCs, B-cell-depleted T cells, or T cells were the source of the cDNA or gDNA that made up the material.

As handled by the study authors: It was from reference gene primer amplification that nucleated cell counts were estimated. Libraries were prepared by immunoSEQ multiplex PCR; TCRdb keeps only in-frame clonotypes and omits some of them. V and J calls and clone size are copied from that table; D and trimming were computed from the DNA. The sample shows under 90,000 clones, 65% to 90% of them seen only once. The sequence was collected from a man older than 75 with acute or convalescent COVID-19. The sample was peripheral blood.

The CDR3 region has the DNA TGTGCTAGTGGTCTCGGGACAGGGGGAGCCGGGGAGCTGTTTTTT. Protein sequence: CASGLGTGGAGELFF. The V gene is TRBV12-5, the J gene TRBJ2-2; TRBD1 matches at 11 bases. The CDR3 is 15 residues long. Germline V gene sequence: CDR1 LGHNT, CDR2 FRNRAP. Trimming at V came to 5 bases and at J to 6 bases, leaving 5 bases not matched to a gene.